The rows below give T cell receptor beta chains drawn from one sample of a study of blood T cell repertoires in COVID-19. Sequenced by immunoSEQ multiplex PCR; TCRdb stores in-frame clones only, minus some. Counted here are tens of thousands of clones, 85% to 90% occurring once; the ten biggest clones make up almost 4%. Sequences were obtained from peripheral blood. These receptors were collected from a man aged 70-80 years with active COVID-19. The CDR3 runs from the conserved cysteine through the conserved F or W. The order of the fields is clone size, V gene, J gene, D gene, CDR3 DNA, CDR3 protein. D genes are given only for firm matches. The size of a clone is reported for some rows only, either as once, few or many, or as a class for expanded clones.

-	TRBV5-4	TRBJ1-2	TRBD1	TGTGCCAGCAGCTTGTTGGGACAGGGGATCTATGGCTACACCTTC	CASSLLGQGIYGYTF
-	TRBV19	TRBJ2-5	TRBD2	TGTGCCAGTAGTATCCCCACTAGCGGGAGAGCGGAGACCCAGTACTTC	CASSIPTSGRAETQYF
-	TRBV15	TRBJ2-7	-	TGTGCCACCAGCAGGGGCAGAACCTACGAGCAGTACTTC	CATSRGRTYEQYF
-	TRBV29-1	TRBJ1-2	-	TGCAGCGCTACACCGGGCTACACCTTC	CSATPGYTF
-	TRBV30	TRBJ2-7	-	TGTGCCTGGAGTGTGGGGGGAGAGCAGTACTTC	CAWSVGGEQYF
-	TRBV9	TRBJ2-5	TRBD2	TGTGCCAGCAGCGCTAGCGGGAGGCCCCAAGAGACCCAGTACTTC	CASSASGRPQETQYF
-	TRBV7-9	TRBJ1-1	-	TGTGCCAGCAGCTCGGGGGGCACTGAAGCTTTCTTT	CASSSGGTEAFF
-	TRBV4-3	TRBJ2-1	TRBD2	TGCGCCAGCAGCCAAGACGTGGGGGGACTACGTAGCTATGAGCAGTTCTTC	CASSQDVGGLRSYEQFF
-	TRBV28	TRBJ2-7	-	TGTGCCAGCAGCCCCCGAGGGCAGTACGAGCAGTACTTC	CASSPRGQYEQYF
-	TRBV12-2	TRBJ2-7	-	TGTGCAAGTCGCTTGGAAACTAGCCACTACGAGCAGTACTTC	CASRLETSHYEQYF
-	TRBV7-3	TRBJ2-5	-	TGTGCCAGCAGCAACGGGGTTTCGGAGACCCAGTACTTC	CASSNGVSETQYF
-	TRBV5-1	TRBJ2-3	TRBD2	TGCGCCAGCAGCTTGGTGGCGGGAGGGGAGGCAGATACGCAGTATTTT	CASSLVAGGEADTQYF
once	TRBV7-2	TRBJ2-1	-	TGTGCCAGCAGCTCCAGAGGGAGGCCCCCAGGCAATGAGCAGTTCTTC	CASSSRGRPPGNEQFF
-	TRBV15	TRBJ2-1	-	TGTGCCACCAGCACCCGGGGGCTAGCGGTATACAATGAGCAGTTCTTC	CATSTRGLAVYNEQFF
-	TRBV6-5	TRBJ2-7	TRBD2	TGTGCCAGCACCGGAGTGGGGGAGCGGGGGGGCGAGCAGTACTTC	CASTGVGERGGEQYF
-	TRBV9	TRBJ2-7	TRBD1	TGTGCCAGCAGCCACCGGGCGGACAGGGGGGACGAGCAGTACTTC	CASSHRADRGDEQYF
-	TRBV29-1	TRBJ2-1	TRBD2	TGCAGCGCGTTGGGGGGGACGGCCTCCTACAATGAGCAGTTCTTC	CSALGGTASYNEQFF
-	TRBV7-2	TRBJ2-3	TRBD2	TGTGCCAGCTCACTAGCGGGGATTAGCACAGATACGCAGTATTTT	CASSLAGISTDTQYF
-	TRBV3-1/TRBV3-2	TRBJ1-6	-	TGTGCCAGCAGCCGTAAAGGGCCCTTTAGGGAGGTCTATAATTCACCCCTCCACTTT	CASSRKGPFREVYNSPLHF
once	TRBV7-2	TRBJ1-6	-	TGTGCCAGCAGCCCCAGTAATTCACCCCTCCACTTT	CASSPSNSPLHF
-	TRBV5-8	TRBJ2-7	TRBD1	TGTGCCAGCAGCTTATACGGGACAGGGGCAACCTACGAGCAGTACTTC	CASSLYGTGATYEQYF
few	TRBV30	TRBJ1-6	-	TGTGCCTGGAGTGGACACTCCTATAATTCACCCCTCCACTTT	CAWSGHSYNSPLHF